This T cell receptor (beta chain) derives from a study of CD8+CD57+ T cells in acquired aplastic anemia. Study background: When averaged, DNA from sorted CD4+ and CD8+ cells came to 2.5 to 4 ug. Study-wide results and caveats: No significant patient-versus-control difference appeared in CD8+ Simpson's diversity.

This clonotype showed up many times. The target antigen is unknown. CDR3 and TCR beta VDJ profiling relied on a genomic DNA template. TCRdb re-called the reads with MiXCR, one entry per CDR3 protein. In the table there are approximately 200,000 distinct CDR3 sequences, 64% of which are singletons. The CDR3 is 14 amino acids. Trimming removed 5 bases from V and 5 bases from J; junction bases left unmatched: 5. Germline lookup yields CDR1 PRHDT and CDR2 FYEKMQ (reference sequence). The chain uses TRBV13 and TRBJ2-5; 10 nucleotides line up with TRBD1. What was sequenced was sorted CD4+, CD8+, or CD8+CD57+ T cells (not recorded which) from PBMCs. This sequence was found in a human donor with severe aplastic anemia or a healthy control (not recorded which). In nucleotides, the CDR3 is TGTGCCAGCAGCGCGACAGGGGGCGAGGAGACCCAGTACTTC. Residues: CASSATGGEETQYF.